Listed below are T cell receptor beta chains from one sample, sequenced in a study of vaccination effects on CD4 cells after COVID-19. Profiling relied on immunoSEQ multiplex PCR, and the TCRdb table lists in-frame clones only, not all of them. The sample carries more than 20,000 clones, approximately 74% recorded once. These receptors' targets are unknown. The sample consisted of CD4+ T cells from PBMCs cultured with SARS-CoV-2 spike peptides, taken before COVID-19 vaccination. These receptors all stem from a human donor who received a COVID-19 vaccine. The CDR3 runs from the conserved cysteine through the conserved F or W. The D gene is left open where the match is weak. Clone size is given for some rows only: seen once, a few or many times, or a class if the clone is expanded.

J gene	CDR3 length	clone size	V gene	D gene	CDR3 DNA	CDR3 protein
TRBJ1-1	14	NA	TRBV5-4	NA	TGTGCCAGCAGCTACAACGGCCTGAACACTGAAGCTTTCTTT	CASSYNGLNTEAFF
TRBJ1-5	16	NA	TRBV4-1	NA	TGCGCCAGCAGCCAAGACCATTACGCGGGCAATCAGCCCCAGCATTTT	CASSQDHYAGNQPQHF
TRBJ1-3	16	NA	TRBV6-5	NA	TGTGCCAGCAGTTACTCGAAAGGGTCAGGTGGAAACACCATATATTTT	CASSYSKGSGGNTIYF
TRBJ2-7	12	NA	TRBV29-1	NA	TGCAGCGCCCGGACAGACTCCTACGAGCAGTACTTC	CSARTDSYEQYF
TRBJ1-5	14	NA	TRBV2	NA	TGTGCCAGCGGGCAGACTTATAGCAATCAGCCCCAGCATTTT	CASGQTYSNQPQHF
TRBJ2-3	15	NA	TRBV7-2	TRBD1	TGTGCCAGCAGCTTGGGCCAGGGGGCGGTAGATACGCAGTATTTT	CASSLGQGAVDTQYF
TRBJ1-2	13	few	TRBV5-4	NA	TGTGCCAGCAGCTTGGACGGACACTATGGCTACACCTTC	CASSLDGHYGYTF
TRBJ1-1	15	NA	TRBV18	TRBD1	TGTGCCAGCTCACCACCGGGACAGACGAACACTGAAGCTTTCTTT	CASSPPGQTNTEAFF
TRBJ2-7	13	NA	TRBV5-4	NA	TGTGCCAGCAGCCGGACAGAGCCCTACGAGCAGTACTTC	CASSRTEPYEQYF
TRBJ2-5	14	few	TRBV7-9	NA	TGTGCCAGCAGCCAGGGTCAATCTAGTGAGACCCAGTACTTC	CASSQGQSSETQYF
TRBJ1-3	11	NA	TRBV3-1/TRBV3-2	NA	TGTGCCAGCAGCCAATTGAACACCATATATTTT	CASSQLNTIYF
TRBJ2-7	18	NA	TRBV5-1	TRBD1	TGCGCCAGCAGCGAATCAATTACATCCGGGACAGAAGAATACGAGCAGTACTTC	CASSESITSGTEEYEQYF
TRBJ2-5	11	NA	TRBV20-1	NA	TGCAGTGTTAAAGCACAAGAGACCCAGTACTTC	CSVKAQETQYF
TRBJ1-1	11	once	TRBV6-1	NA	TGTGCCAGCAAAGCTGACACTGAAGCTTTCTTT	CASKADTEAFF
TRBJ1-1	13	few	TRBV14	NA	TGTGCCAGCAGCCAAACGGAGATGTCCGTTACTTTCTTT	CASSQTEMSVTFF
TRBJ2-7	15	NA	TRBV5-1	TRBD2	TGCGCCAGCAATAGCGGGGGGGCCGGGTCCTACGAGCAGTACTTC	CASNSGGAGSYEQYF
TRBJ2-3	13	NA	TRBV10-3	TRBD2	TGTGCCATGACTAGCGGAAGCACAGATACGCAGTATTTT	CAMTSGSTDTQYF
TRBJ2-7	13	few	TRBV6-5	NA	TGTGCCAGCACGGGGACCTACGTCTACGAGCAGTACTTC	CASTGTYVYEQYF
TRBJ2-3	14	NA	TRBV29-1	NA	TGCAGCGTTGTTGAGGGGGGGGGCACAGATACGCAGTATTTT	CSVVEGGGTDTQYF
TRBJ2-5	13	NA	TRBV25-1	NA	TGTGCCATTTCAGAGGGACCGGCAGAGACCCAGTACTTC	CAISEGPAETQYF
TRBJ1-2	14	NA	TRBV2	NA	TGTGCCAGCAGTGAAGATCCAGTCGTCTATGGCTACACCTTC	CASSEDPVVYGYTF
TRBJ1-2	17	few	TRBV2	TRBD1	TGTGCCAGCAGGGCCGGGACAGGGTTACGATTTACCGGTGGCTACACCTTC	CASRAGTGLRFTGGYTF
TRBJ2-6	16	NA	TRBV5-1	NA	TGCGCCACTAAGGGTAGCGGCGGCTCTGGGGCCAACGTCCTGACTTTC	CATKGSGGSGANVLTF
TRBJ2-7	14	NA	TRBV27	TRBD1	TGTGCCAGCAGTTTAGAGGGACAGATCTACGAGCAGTACTTC	CASSLEGQIYEQYF
TRBJ1-2	13	NA	TRBV12-3/TRBV12-4	NA	TGTGCCAGCAGCCCTGCGGGCCCTCATGGCTACACCTTC	CASSPAGPHGYTF
TRBJ2-7	14	NA	TRBV4-1	NA	TGCGCCAGCAGCCCCCGCCCTCCGCCCAGCGAGCAGTACTTC	CASSPRPPPSEQYF
TRBJ1-2	15	once	TRBV11-2	NA	TGTGCCAGCAGCTCAGACCGGGGGCTGAGCTATGGCTACACCTTC	CASSSDRGLSYGYTF
TRBJ2-5	14	NA	TRBV10-1	NA	TGCGCCAGCAGTGCTCTAGGGTCGGCAGAGACCCAGTACTTC	CASSALGSAETQYF
TRBJ2-2	14	NA	TRBV6-1	NA	TGTGCCAGCAGTGAAACACATAGCACCGGGGAGCTGTTTTTT	CASSETHSTGELFF
TRBJ2-7	16	NA	TRBV7-9	NA	TGTGCCAGCAGCTTAAGGGACGGGACAGCGGGAGACGAGCAGTACTTC	CASSLRDGTAGDEQYF
TRBJ2-1	11	NA	TRBV20-1	NA	TGCAGTGCTAGGGTATACAATGAGCAGTTCTTC	CSARVYNEQFF
TRBJ2-7	12	NA	TRBV4-2	NA	TGTGCCAGCAGCCAAGATCAGCGCGAGCAGTACTTC	CASSQDQREQYF
TRBJ2-3	19	NA	TRBV9	NA	TGTGCCAGCAGCGTAGGCTTTTTTGGGGGCGGACCTAGCACAGATACGCAGTATTTT	CASSVGFFGGGPSTDTQYF
TRBJ2-3	16	once	TRBV6-1	TRBD2	TGTGCCAGCAGTGAGCGTCGCAGCGGGAGTCCGGATACGCAGTATTTT	CASSERRSGSPDTQYF
TRBJ2-5	16	NA	TRBV5-4	NA	TGTGCCAGCAGACTGAAGGGGGATCGGTCACAAGAGACCCAGTACTTC	CASRLKGDRSQETQYF
TRBJ1-1	12	NA	TRBV18	TRBD1	TGTGCCAGCTCACCAGGGACAGTTGAAGCTTTCTTT	CASSPGTVEAFF
TRBJ2-5	15	NA	TRBV5-1	TRBD1	TGCGCCAGCAGCTTGGCCGGGACAGGCCCCGAGACCCAGTACTTC	CASSLAGTGPETQYF
TRBJ2-5	12	NA	TRBV5-1	NA	TGCGCCAGCAGCTCCGGTACGGAGACCCAGTACTTC	CASSSGTETQYF
TRBJ2-3	17	NA	TRBV4-1	NA	TGCGCCAGCAGCCGCTCAGGGCCGGGACGGAACACAGATACGCAGTATTTT	CASSRSGPGRNTDTQYF
TRBJ2-2	17	NA	TRBV5-1	TRBD2	TGCGCCAGCAGCTTGCGACTAGCGGGAGGGCTCGGCGGGGAGCTGTTTTTT	CASSLRLAGGLGGELFF
TRBJ2-1	12	once	TRBV11-2	NA	TGTGCCAGCAGCTTAGAAAAGGGGGAGCAGTTCTTC	CASSLEKGEQFF
TRBJ2-7	14	NA	TRBV23-1	NA	TGCGCCAGCAGACCCGGGGGTACTGCCTACGAGCAGTACTTC	CASRPGGTAYEQYF
TRBJ1-3	17	NA	TRBV18	TRBD1	TGTGCCAGCTCACCTACCCGGACAGGGAGTAGTGGAAACACCATATATTTT	CASSPTRTGSSGNTIYF
TRBJ2-7	14	once	TRBV7-2	TRBD2	TGTGCCAGCAGCTGGCCGGGGAGGGCGATCGAGCAGTACTTC	CASSWPGRAIEQYF
TRBJ2-7	14	NA	TRBV11-1	NA	TGTGCCAGCAGCTTATTCCAGGGGCCCTACGAGCAGTACTTC	CASSLFQGPYEQYF
TRBJ2-2	15	NA	TRBV6-5	NA	TGTGCCAGCAGCTCGAAAAAGGGGGGCACCGGGGAGCTGTTTTTT	CASSSKKGGTGELFF
TRBJ1-2	15	few	TRBV7-9	NA	TGTGCCAGCAGCCCCTACGCTCGGACGGCCTATGGCTACACCTTC	CASSPYARTAYGYTF
TRBJ1-6	16	NA	TRBV14	TRBD1	TGTGCCAGCAGCCGACAGGGAGCGGTCTATAATTCACCCCTCCACTTT	CASSRQGAVYNSPLHF
TRBJ1-1	15	NA	TRBV6-1	NA	TGTGCCAGCAGTGAAAGTCCAGGGATGAACACTGAAGCTTTCTTT	CASSESPGMNTEAFF